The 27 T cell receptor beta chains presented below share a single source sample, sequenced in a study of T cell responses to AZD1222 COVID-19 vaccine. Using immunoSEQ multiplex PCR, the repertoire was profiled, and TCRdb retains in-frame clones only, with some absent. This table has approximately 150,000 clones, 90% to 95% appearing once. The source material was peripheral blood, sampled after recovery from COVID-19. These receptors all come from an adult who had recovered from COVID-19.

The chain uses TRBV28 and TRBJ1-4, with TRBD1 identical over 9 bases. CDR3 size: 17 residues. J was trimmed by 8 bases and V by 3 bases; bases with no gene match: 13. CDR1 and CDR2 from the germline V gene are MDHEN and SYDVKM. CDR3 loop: CASSFSGQGYLGEKLFF. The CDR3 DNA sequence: TGTGCCAGCAGTTTCTCGGGACAGGGTTATTTGGGGGAAAAACTGTTTTTT.

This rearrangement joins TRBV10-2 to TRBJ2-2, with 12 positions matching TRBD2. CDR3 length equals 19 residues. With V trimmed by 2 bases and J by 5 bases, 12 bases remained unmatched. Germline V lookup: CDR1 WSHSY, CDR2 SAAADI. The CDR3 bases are TGCGCCAGCAGTGAGGCCCCTTCACTAGCGGGAGGAGGTACCGGGGAGCTGTTTTTT. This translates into CASSEAPSLAGGGTGELFF.

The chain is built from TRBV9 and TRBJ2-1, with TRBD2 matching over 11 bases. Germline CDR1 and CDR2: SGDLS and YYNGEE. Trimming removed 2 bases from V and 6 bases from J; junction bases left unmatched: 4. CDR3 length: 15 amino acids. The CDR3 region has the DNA TGTGCCAGCAGCGTTGTAGCGGGAGGGGTCAATGAGCAGTTCTTC. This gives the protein CASSVVAGGVNEQFF.

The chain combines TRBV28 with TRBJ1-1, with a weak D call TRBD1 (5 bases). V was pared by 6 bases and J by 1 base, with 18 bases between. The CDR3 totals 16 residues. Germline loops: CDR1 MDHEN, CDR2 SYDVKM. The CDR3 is CASRKGGAIKNTEAFF. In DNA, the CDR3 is TGTGCCAGCAGGAAGGGAGGGGCGATAAAGAACACTGAAGCTTTCTTT.

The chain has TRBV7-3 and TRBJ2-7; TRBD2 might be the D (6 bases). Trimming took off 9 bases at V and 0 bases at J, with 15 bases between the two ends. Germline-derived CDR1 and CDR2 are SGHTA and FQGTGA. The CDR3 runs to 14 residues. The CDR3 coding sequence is TGTGCCAGGTCTAGCGCTAATCTCTCCTACGAGCAGTACTTC. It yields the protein CARSSANLSYEQYF.

The CDR3 bases are TGCGCCAGCAGCTTGGTTGTGAACACTGAAGCTTTCTTT. It specifies CASSLVVNTEAFF. The J gene is TRBJ1-1, the V gene TRBV5-1; D unclear. The CDR3 length is 13 residues. The V gene lost 0 bases and the J gene lost 0 bases, with 3 bases spanning the gap. The germline V gene has CDR1 SGHRS and CDR2 YFSETQ.

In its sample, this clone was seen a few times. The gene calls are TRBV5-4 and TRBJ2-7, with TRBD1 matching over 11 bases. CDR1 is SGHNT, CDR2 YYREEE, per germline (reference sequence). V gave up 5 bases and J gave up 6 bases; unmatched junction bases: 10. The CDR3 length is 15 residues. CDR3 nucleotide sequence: TGTGCCAGCAGTAATCCGGGACAGGGGGTTCTCGAGCAGTACTTC. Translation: CASSNPGQGVLEQYF.

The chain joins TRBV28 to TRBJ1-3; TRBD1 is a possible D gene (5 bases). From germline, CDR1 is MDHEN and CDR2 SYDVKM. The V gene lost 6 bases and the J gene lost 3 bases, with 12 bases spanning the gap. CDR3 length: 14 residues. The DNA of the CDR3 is TGTGCCAGCAGAACCGGGGGGAATGGAAACACCATATATTTT. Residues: CASRTGGNGNTIYF. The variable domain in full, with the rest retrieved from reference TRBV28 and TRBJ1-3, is DVKVTQSSRYLVKRTGEKVFLECVQDMDHENMFWYRQDPGLGLRLIYFSYDVKMKEKGDIPEGYSVSREKKERFSLILESASTNQTSMYLCASRTGGNGNTIYFGEGSWLTVV.

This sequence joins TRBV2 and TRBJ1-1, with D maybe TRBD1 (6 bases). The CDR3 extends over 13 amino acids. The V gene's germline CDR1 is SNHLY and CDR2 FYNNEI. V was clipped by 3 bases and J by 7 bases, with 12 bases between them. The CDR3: CASSEGARGEAFF. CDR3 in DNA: TGTGCCAGCAGTGAGGGGGCGCGAGGTGAAGCTTTCTTT. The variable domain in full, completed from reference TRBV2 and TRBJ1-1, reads EPEVTQTPSHQVTQMGQEVILRCVPISNHLYFYWYRQILGQKVEFLVSFYNNEISEKSEIFDDQFSVERPDGSNFTLKIRSTKLEDSAMYFCASSEGARGEAFFGQGTRLTVV.

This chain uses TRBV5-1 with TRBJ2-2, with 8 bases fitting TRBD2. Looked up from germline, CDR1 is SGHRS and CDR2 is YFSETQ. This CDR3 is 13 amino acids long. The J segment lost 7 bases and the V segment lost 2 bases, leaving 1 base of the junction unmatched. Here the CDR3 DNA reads TGCGCCAGCAGCTTAGCGGGAGTCGGGGAGCTGTTTTTT. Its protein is CASSLAGVGELFF.

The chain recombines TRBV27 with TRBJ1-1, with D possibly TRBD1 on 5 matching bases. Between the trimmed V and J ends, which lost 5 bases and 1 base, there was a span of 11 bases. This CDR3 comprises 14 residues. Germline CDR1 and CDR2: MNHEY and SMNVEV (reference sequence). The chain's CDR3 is CASSATVTNTEAFF. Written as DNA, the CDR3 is TGTGCCAGCAGTGCGACAGTCACGAACACTGAAGCTTTCTTT.

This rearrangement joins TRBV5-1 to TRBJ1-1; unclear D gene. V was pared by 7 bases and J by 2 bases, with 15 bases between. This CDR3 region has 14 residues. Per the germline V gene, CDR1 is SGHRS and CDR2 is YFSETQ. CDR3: CASRIGGANTEAFF. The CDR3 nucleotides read TGCGCCAGCCGGATTGGAGGCGCAAACACTGAAGCTTTCTTT. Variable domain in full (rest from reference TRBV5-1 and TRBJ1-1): KAGVTQTPRYLIKTRGQQVTLSCSPISGHRSVSWYQQTPGQGLQFLFEYFSETQRNKGNFPGRFSGRQFSNSRSEMNVSTLELGDSALYLCASRIGGANTEAFFGQGTRLTVV.

The CDR3 spells CASSEYTDRDRGYEQYF. The CDR3 DNA sequence: TGTGCCAGCAGTGAATATACAGACCGGGACAGGGGCTACGAGCAGTACTTC. This chain joins TRBV6-1 and TRBJ2-7; 10 positions agree with TRBD1. The CDR3 has 17 residues. Germline trimming cut 2 bases from V and 3 bases from J; bases unmatched to any gene: 10. Germline V CDR1 and CDR2: MNHNS, SASEGT.

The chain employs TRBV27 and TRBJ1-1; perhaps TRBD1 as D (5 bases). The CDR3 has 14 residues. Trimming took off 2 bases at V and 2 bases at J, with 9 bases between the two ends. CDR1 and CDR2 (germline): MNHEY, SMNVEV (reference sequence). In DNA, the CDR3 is TGTGCCAGCAGTTTAGGGGCGTTAAACACTGAAGCTTTCTTT. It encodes CASSLGALNTEAFF.

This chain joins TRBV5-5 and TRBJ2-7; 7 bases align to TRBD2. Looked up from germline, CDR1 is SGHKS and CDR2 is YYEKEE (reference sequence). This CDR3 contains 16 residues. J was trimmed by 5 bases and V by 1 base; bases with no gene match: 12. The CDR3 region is CASSLRAGDVADEQYF. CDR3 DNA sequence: TGTGCCAGCAGCTTGAGGGCGGGAGATGTGGCAGACGAGCAGTACTTC.

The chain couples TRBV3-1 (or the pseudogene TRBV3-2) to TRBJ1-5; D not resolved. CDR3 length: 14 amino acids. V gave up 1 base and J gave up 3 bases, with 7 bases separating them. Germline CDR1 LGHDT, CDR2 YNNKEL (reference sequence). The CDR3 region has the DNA TGTGCCAGCAGCCAAGGTACCATCAATCAGCCCCAGCATTTT. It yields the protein CASSQGTINQPQHF.

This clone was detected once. CDR3 sequence (DNA): TGTGCCAGCAGCTTAGCGCAGCTGCGACCGCCGTTCGGCTATGGCTACACCTTC. Translation: CASSLAQLRPPFGYGYTF. The rearrangement uses TRBV7-2 and TRBJ1-2; D gene unclear. The CDR3 totals 18 residues. The V end was cut by 0 bases, the J end by 4 bases, with 21 bases between. The germline V gene encodes CDR1 SGHTA and CDR2 FQGNSA.

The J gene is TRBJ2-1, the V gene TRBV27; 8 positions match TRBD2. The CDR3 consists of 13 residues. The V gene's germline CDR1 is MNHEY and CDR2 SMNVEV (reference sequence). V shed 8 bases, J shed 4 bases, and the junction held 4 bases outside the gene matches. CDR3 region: CASQTSAYNEQFF. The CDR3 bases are TGTGCCAGCCAGACTAGCGCTTACAATGAGCAGTTCTTC.

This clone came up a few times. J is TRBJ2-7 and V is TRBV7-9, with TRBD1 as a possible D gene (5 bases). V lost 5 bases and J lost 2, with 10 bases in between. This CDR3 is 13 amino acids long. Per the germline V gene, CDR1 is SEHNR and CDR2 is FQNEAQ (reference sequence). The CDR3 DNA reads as TGTGCCAGCAGCCCGACAGAACCCTACGAGCAGTACTTC. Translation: CASSPTEPYEQYF.

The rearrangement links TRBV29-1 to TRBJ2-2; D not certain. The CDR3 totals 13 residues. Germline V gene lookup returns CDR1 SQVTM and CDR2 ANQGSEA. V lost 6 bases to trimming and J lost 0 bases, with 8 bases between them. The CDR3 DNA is TGCAGCGTCGGATTCGCGAACACCGGGGAGCTGTTTTTT. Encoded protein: CSVGFANTGELFF.

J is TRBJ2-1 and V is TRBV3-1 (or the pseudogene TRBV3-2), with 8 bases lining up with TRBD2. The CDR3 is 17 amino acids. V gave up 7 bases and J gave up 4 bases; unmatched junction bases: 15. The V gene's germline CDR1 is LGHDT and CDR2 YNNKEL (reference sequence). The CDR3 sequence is CASTPGVREGRYNEQFF. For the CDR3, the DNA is TGTGCCAGCACCCCCGGCGTACGGGAGGGTAGATACAATGAGCAGTTCTTC.

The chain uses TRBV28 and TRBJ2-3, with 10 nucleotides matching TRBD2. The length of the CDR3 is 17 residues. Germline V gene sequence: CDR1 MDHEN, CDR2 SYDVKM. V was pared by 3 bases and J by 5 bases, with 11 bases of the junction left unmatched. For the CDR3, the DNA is TGTGCCAGCAGTTTGGGCAACCTAGCGGGAGTAGGAGATACGCAGTATTTT. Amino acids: CASSLGNLAGVGDTQYF.

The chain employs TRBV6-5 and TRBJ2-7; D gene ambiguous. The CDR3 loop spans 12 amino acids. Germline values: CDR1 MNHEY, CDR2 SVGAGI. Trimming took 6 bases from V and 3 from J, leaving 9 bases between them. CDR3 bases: TGTGCCAGCAGCCCGTCCGGCTACGAGCAGTACTTC. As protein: CASSPSGYEQYF.

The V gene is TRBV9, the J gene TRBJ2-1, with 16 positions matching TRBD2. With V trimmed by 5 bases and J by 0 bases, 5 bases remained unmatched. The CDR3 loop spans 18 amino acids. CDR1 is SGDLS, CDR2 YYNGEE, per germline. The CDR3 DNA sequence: TGTGCCAGCAGTCCGGGACTAGCGGGGGGGAGCTCCTACAATGAGCAGTTCTTC. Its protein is CASSPGLAGGSSYNEQFF.

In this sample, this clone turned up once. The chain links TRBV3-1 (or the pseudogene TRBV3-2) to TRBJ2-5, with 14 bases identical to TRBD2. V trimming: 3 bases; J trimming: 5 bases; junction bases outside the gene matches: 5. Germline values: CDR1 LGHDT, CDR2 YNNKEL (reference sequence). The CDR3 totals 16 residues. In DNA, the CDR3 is TGTGCCAGCAGCCAGGTGACTAGCGGGAGGGCGGAGACCCAGTACTTC. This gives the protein CASSQVTSGRAETQYF.

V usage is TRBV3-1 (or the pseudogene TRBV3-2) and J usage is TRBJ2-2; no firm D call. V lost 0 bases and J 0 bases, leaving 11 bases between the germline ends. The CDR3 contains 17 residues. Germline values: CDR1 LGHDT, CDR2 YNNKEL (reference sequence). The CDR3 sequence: CASSQEWQEPNTGELFF. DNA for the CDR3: TGTGCCAGCAGCCAAGAATGGCAGGAGCCGAACACCGGGGAGCTGTTTTTT.

The CDR3 loop is CASSPSSNSGNTIYF. The CDR3 DNA reads as TGTGCCAGCAGCCCCTCCAGTAATTCTGGAAACACCATATATTTT. V is TRBV7-9 and J is TRBJ1-3, with D unresolved. Per germline, CDR1 SEHNR and CDR2 FQNEAQ (reference sequence). There are 15 residues in the CDR3. The germline V and J ends were trimmed by 5 bases and 1 base, with 12 bases remaining between them. Supplemented by reference TRBV7-9 and TRBJ1-3, the full variable domain reads DTGVSQNPRHKITKRGQNVTFRCDPISEHNRLYWYRQTLGQGPEFLTYFQNEAQLEKSRLLSDRFSAERPKGSFSTLEIQRTEQGDSAMYLCASSPSSNSGNTIYFGEGSWLTVV.